Included here is one T cell receptor beta chain sequence, with context. Its antigen has not been determined. No much larger clonotype is one base removed from it; base qualities were not supplied. This sample stems from a study of tumor-infiltrating lymphocytes in localized non-small cell lung cancer (dated by TCRdb to the early 2020s). With regard to the full study: Several histologies were represented in the cohort, which also included both smokers and never-smokers as well as patients whose samples were collected after neoadjuvant chemotherapy. A total of some 60 patients were part of the paired comparison of immunoSEQ T-cell fraction between tumor and uninvolved lung. The same patients underwent several integrated assays, with TCR sequencing performed together with flow cytometry, multiplex immunofluorescence, RNA-seq, exome sequencing and proteomics. Each patient provided resected tumor tissue plus uninvolved lung tissue from the same patient, with the uninvolved lung tissue described as non-adjacent to the tumor. The overall ICON cohort was composed of around 150 surgical patients with localized non-small cell lung cancer whose tumors were resected.

The trim is 7 bases for V and 3 bases for J, with a gap of 15 bases between the germline ends. The CDR3 has 15 amino acids, counting the end cysteine and phenylalanine. The sequence is cut down to CDR3 DNA, 45 bases in frame from base 1. CDR1 and CDR2 (MNHEY, SVGAGI) derive from the germline V gene. The first patient joined ICON in April 2016, and enrollment wrapped up when the last patient was enrolled in September 2018. Fresh tumor and matched uninvolved tissue for in-depth immune analyses, including TCR sequencing, were collected from a subcohort of 76 patients. No cell sorting was done, and TCR sequencing was instead run on DNA isolated from bulk tissue. General findings and caveats noted by the study authors: Consistent with immunofluorescence CD3 counts, TCRbeta sequencing supported greater T cell infiltration in tumors than in uninvolved lung tissue. No difference in TCR-derived T-cell fraction was observed between the flow cytometry-defined immunotypes IM1 (good prognosis) and IM2 (poor prognosis). Since assay coverage differed from patient to patient depending on how much tissue was available, TCR sequencing was done for only a subset of the cohort. Different pieces of the same tissue were used for different assays, so technical variation could not be separated from intratumor heterogeneity.

The T-cell fraction in tumor and uninvolved lung tissue was provided by TCR sequencing with the immunoSEQ assay. The study's processing was this. For survival analysis, patients were split into high (upper tertile) and low (lower two tertiles) T-cell fraction groups and compared by log-rank test. A signed-rank test was used to test differences in T-cell fraction between paired tumor and uninvolved lung samples. As stored in TCRdb, this immuneACCESS dataset retains in-frame rearrangements with V and J assigned. A fraction of the clones does not appear; measured against another copy, unresolved V genes explain less than half of the discrepancy, and the remainder lacks a known reason. That table is the source of V, J and clone size, and D and trimming were worked out from the DNA. The sample table contains 14,000 or so clones; only one count was recorded for about two thirds of them. The ten largest clones add up to over 20% of the sample.

This TCR was recovered from a human donor with non-small cell lung cancer. The specimen sequenced was uninvolved lung tissue not adjacent to the tumor. In this chain, TRBV6-5 is recombined with TRBJ1-4, with a weak D call of TRBD1 (5 bases match). In nucleotide form, the sequence is TGTGCCAGCACTAAACGAGGGGCATCTAATGAAAAACTGTTTTTT. This yields the protein CASTKRGASNEKLFF.